This TCR beta chain came from a study of T-cell memory formation after mild COVID-19. From the 5' RACE reads, TCRdb called clonotypes with MiXCR, one entry per CDR3 protein. The table has fewer than 200,000 distinct CDR3 sequences, under 20% seen once; the top ten hold 3% to 4.5%. The V end lost 2 bases, the J end lost 5 bases, and 10 bases lay between the germline ends. The CDR3 spans 14 residues. The TCR sequence derives from a man between 18 and 29 years old who had mild COVID-19 (a few samples of this study predate the infection). Cell type and time point are not known. The sequenced sample consisted of PBMCs or a T cell subset sorted from them (not recorded which). The chain employs TRBV12-3 or TRBV12-4 and TRBJ1-5; D is unresolved. CDR3 residues: CASSLTDADQPQHF. The CDR3 bases are TGTGCCAGCAGTTTAACCGACGCAGATCAGCCCCAGCATTTT.